This TCR beta chain was retrieved from a study of cytomegalovirus exposure and HLA in healthy donors (dated by TCRdb to 2017 to 2019). In terms of the full investigation: According to an earlier analysis of a few hundred of the donors, roughly 180 million T cells yielded roughly 110 million unique TCR beta sequences and approximately 300 Gb of sequence data. A separate validation cohort of roughly 120 different subjects was used in addition to the approximately 640-subject first cohort. To decide whether each TCR beta V gene segment behaved as functional or pseudogenic, an earlier analysis of fewer than 750 of the donors relied on high-throughput TCR beta sequencing. Of the approximately 400 genotyped donors, less than 90% were placed in the genetic ancestry cluster associated with self-reported Caucasian donors. The aim of the study was to test whether cataloging public T cell receptors could identify signatures of past pathogen exposure. On average, around 240,000 unique TCR beta nucleotide sequences were sequenced per donor among fewer than 500 genotyped donors of the cohort, with 15% to 20% of those sequences being non-productive. Roughly 320 gigabases of sequencing data and around 85 million unique TCR sequences made up an early release that covered 500 to 650 HLA-typed donors. A later genetic analysis took genome-wide SNP genotypes for 398 of the 666 donors and used that subset as a discovery cohort. The study profiled the T cell repertoires of 500 to 800 subjects by immunosequencing and related them to cytomegalovirus serostatus. A later analysis re-analyzed previously published TCR beta repertoires from several hundred donors and added high-resolution HLA genotyping to study TCR occurrence patterns. To predict cytomegalovirus infection status, the study combined high-throughput TCR immunosequencing, statistical association of individual TCRs with disease status, and machine learning. Both class I and class II loci were covered by HLA typing, at four-digit resolution. Four to six DR-DQ haplotypes were handled as single units for association and clustering, since linkage in the cohort was strong. Every repertoire in the discovery cohort had been generated on one and the same sequencing platform. Typing coverage varied by locus: roughly 629-640 donors for A, B, C, DRB1 and DQB1; approximately 500 for DQA1; about 600 for DPA1; some 470 for DPB1. Donor age, sex, ethnicity and CMV serostatus were collected together with the repertoire data. In the later analysis, no new phenotypic data were used to find candidate immune exposures; instead, reliance was placed on TCR beta sequences and their occurrence across donors. General conclusions and limits of the study: Correlated functional status among segregating V segments might be attributable to linkage disequilibrium, but an unknown experimental factor could not be ruled out. An association between a missense DCLRE1C variant and V-gene and J-gene trimming of TCR beta chains was found in a later genetic analysis and replicated in an independent cohort. A cluster of highly shared sequence variants was judged likely to represent a technical artifact of the sequencing pipeline. A total of roughly 160 TCR beta chains were listed by the study as associated with cytomegalovirus. CMV serostatus was the only immune exposure information available for the cohort. The authors suggested that the approach could potentially be extended to other disease states and immunological phenotypes. This cohort had only TCR beta chains sequenced, and the lack of alpha or paired-chain data limited which features could be detected. Because some donors lacked HLA typing at each locus, the association tests relied only on the typed subset. In both the original and validation cohorts, the classifier was reported to diagnose cytomegalovirus status with high specificity and sensitivity. About 17 rarely observed V segments, including chromosome 9 orphons, were excluded from the earlier analysis of some 590 of the donors because counts were too low. A few of the identified cytomegalovirus-associated TCR beta chains were confirmed in vitro to be specific for cytomegalovirus antigens. In a later analysis, some 17,000 TCR beta sequences were associated with specific HLA alleles at a false discovery rate of 0.05. Broadly in line with IMGT annotations, most TCR beta V segments showed up in productive rearrangements about 87% or about 30% of the time in an earlier analysis of roughly 590 of the donors. In a later analysis, TCR association rates were found to vary across HLA loci, with the most associated TCRs seen for DRB1 alleles and the fewest for HLA-C alleles. In a later analysis, HLA-associated TCR beta chains were found to be more clonally expanded and to have lower generation probabilities than equally common non-associated chains. Some IMGT-functional V segments, including TRBV6-2 and TRBV6-3, could not be told apart with the 87-base-pair reads, so those segments were excluded. Presence/absence analyses assumed roughly uniform sequencing depth across donors, an assumption that may not hold. While some public TCRs were present in many individuals, most TCR sequences turned up only very rarely across donors. According to a later analysis, parvovirus B19, influenza, CMV and Epstein-Barr virus appeared linked to several top co-occurrence clusters. A later analysis found that most CMV-associated TCR beta chains appeared HLA-restricted, with HLA associations seemingly driven largely by CMV exposure. A further reported finding was that TCR beta sequences accurately predicted the HLA-A and HLA-B alleles for most subjects in the first cohort. A later genetic analysis reported fewer N-insertions in productive TCRs among donors in an Asian-associated ancestry cluster than the approximately 700-donor mean. When HLA alleles, especially DR and DQ, strongly co-occurred, TCR associations were difficult to assign to individual alleles.

A note on this clone: Its antigen is unknown. Per-base quality was not reported, and no clone a single base away is much larger than it.

CDR1 and CDR2 were assigned from the germline V gene (reference sequence) as MNHNY and SVGAGI. Germline trimming amounts to 6 bases on V and 2 bases on J, with 5 as the count of junction bases outside the gene matches. The CDR3 goes from the cysteine to the phenylalanine over 14 residues. Only CDR3 DNA is held: 42 bases, read in frame from base 1. The cohort consisted of fewer than 700 healthy bone marrow donors. Cohort members were all nominally healthy when sampled, although unrecorded immune exposures were likely present. The donor was CMV seropositive and belonged to the group of 270 or so seropositive cohort members. Each donor provided a peripheral blood sample, and peripheral blood mononuclear cells were used for TCR beta sequencing. Genomic DNA was extracted from the blood cell samples with the Qiagen DNeasy Blood Extraction Kit. The library came from the immunoSEQ multiplex PCR assay. For the multiplex PCR, a mixture combining 60 forward primers for TCR Vbeta segments and 13 reverse primers for TCR Jbeta segments was used. Amplification of the CDR3 region of rearranged TCR beta genes was performed with a multiplex PCR assay on genomic DNA. The amplified TCR beta libraries were sequenced on the Illumina HiSeq System as 87-base-pair reads. The original methods were these. Across the 700 or so repertoires, a later analysis counted roughly 84 million unique TCR beta chains, around 11 million of which were shared by at least two donors. Raw reads were error-corrected and collapsed into unique sequences with a nearest-neighbor algorithm that merged closely related sequences to remove PCR and sequencing errors. V, D and J gene segments were assigned by aligning CDR3 sequences to IMGT reference sequences. For a sequence to be retained, at least a six-nucleotide match to both a V gene segment and a J gene segment was required. Rearrangements were called productive when the CDR3 lacked stop codons and stayed in frame with V and J; all others were non-productive. Following IMGT convention, CDR3 was defined as the stretch from the second conserved V-encoded cysteine to the conserved J-encoded phenylalanine. In an earlier analysis of around 600 of the donors, sequences lacking an unambiguous match to a single V gene segment were excluded. In an earlier analysis of a few hundred of the donors, V segments were called functional above 56.7% productive rearrangements and were called segregating when the between-donor standard deviation exceeded 5%. A statistical classification framework was developed to diagnose cytomegalovirus status using the catalog of TCR beta chain sequences. A later analysis assigned V and J genes by comparing TCR nucleotide sequences with IMGT/GENE-DB human TR gene sequences. A later analysis assigned CDR3 sequences and most-parsimonious VDJ recombination scenarios with the TCRdist pipeline. A later analysis defined each TCR beta chain by its CDR3 amino acid sequence plus V-gene family, and excluded reads lacking a unique V-gene family. To address suspected cross-contamination and a sequencing artifact, a later analysis removed 592 highly shared, low-generation-probability nucleotide sequences. For each public chain, a later analysis derived a clonal expansion index from normalized ranks of inferred template counts within each repertoire. A later analysis computed generation probabilities with a VDJ recombination model fitted to out-of-frame rearrangements, and checked the results against IGoR. In a later analysis, TCR-TCR, TCR-HLA and TCR-CMV co-occurrence was scored with hypergeometric tests, and a repertoire-size bias correction was applied to TCR pairs. To estimate false discovery rates, a later analysis permuted the HLA or CMV assignments 20 times. In a later analysis, co-occurring TCRs were grouped using DBSCAN, with TCRdist sequence similarity added in when clustering inside HLA-allele-positive subsets. For co-occurrence clustering, repertoires with fewer than 30,000 or more than 120,000 public chains were excluded, along with a handful of repertoires with anomalous nucleotide sharing. Held by TCRdb, this immuneACCESS table contains in-frame sequences only and omits some clones. Under half of the omission traces to an unresolved V gene where checked; the cause of the rest is unknown. D and trimming were read from the DNA, whereas the V and J calls and clone size are those reported in that table. This sample has some 150,000 clones in its table, and about three quarters of those were observed once. The ten top clones hold nearly 7% of the sample.

The sequence derives from a man between 40 and 49 years old in good health and CMV-seropositive. The chain was built from TRBV6-6 and TRBJ2-3; a stretch of 7 junction bases matches TRBD1. Sequences were obtained from PBMCs. CDR3 protein: CASRHDRVTDTQYF. The DNA sequence follows: TGTGCCAGCAGACACGACAGGGTCACAGATACGCAGTATTTT.